The T cell receptor beta chain under discussion was sequenced for a study of breast tumors, draining lymph nodes, adjacent tissues. Overall study findings and caveats: The data were judged consistent with most tumor T cells coming from lymph node and expanding in tumor.

The CDR3 sequence is 17 residues long. V trimming: 4 bases; J trimming: 5 bases; junction bases outside the gene matches: 3. Germline V gives CDR1 KGHDR, CDR2 SFDVKD. TCRdb fed the multiplex PCR reads into MiXCR, producing one record per CDR3 protein. The table records around 230,000 distinct CDR3 sequences, less than 40% of them present only once. This clonotype was seen at least ten times. Its cognate antigen is unknown. Axillary draining lymph nodes of breast cancer patients supplied the node samples. The receptor comes from a female donor with breast cancer. Some clones in this sample may be carry-over from other donors' samples. This chain connects TRBV24-1 to TRBJ2-2, with 16 bases aligning to TRBD2. Sample: axillary lymph node tissue. The CDR3: CATSDPGLAGGTGELFF. CDR3 DNA sequence: TGTGCCACCAGTGACCCGGGACTAGCGGGAGGGACCGGGGAGCTGTTTTTT.